The next 24 T cell receptor beta chains were all read from a single sample in a study of T cell responses to AZD1222 COVID-19 vaccine. Data came from immunoSEQ multiplex PCR; TCRdb stores just in-frame clones and leaves some out. The data contain around 130,000 clones, 85% to 95% of them seen just once; the ten biggest clones take up around 1.7%. The source material was peripheral blood, sampled on day 0 of AZD1222 vaccination. The receptors were gathered from an adult in good health.

This clone was counted a few times. V is TRBV7-6 and J is TRBJ1-6; TRBD1 matches 7 bases. The CDR3 runs 15 residues. V was clipped by 5 bases and J by 9 bases; unmatched bases: 10. Looked up from germline, CDR1 is SGHVS and CDR2 is FNYEAQ. CDR3 nucleotides: TGTGCCAGCAGCCAAGACAGGGTGCCTGCTTCACCCCTCCACTTT. Translated, it gives CASSQDRVPASPLHF. The complete variable domain, with remaining parts taken from reference TRBV7-6 and TRBJ1-6, reads GAGVSQSPRYKVTKRGQDVALRCDPISGHVSLYWYRQALGQGPEFLTYFNYEAQQDKSGLPNDRFSAERPEGSISTLTIQRTEQRDSAMYRCASSQDRVPASPLHFGNGTRLTVT.

This sequence joins TRBV5-1 and TRBJ2-5; D is perhaps TRBD2 (6 bases). This CDR3 is 11 amino acids long. Germline V lookup: CDR1 SGHRS, CDR2 YFSETQ. V lost 7 bases and J lost 5, with 9 bases in between. CDR3 sequence: CASLGRETQYF. The CDR3 DNA follows: TGCGCCAGCTTGGGGAGGGAGACCCAGTACTTC.

This sequence joins TRBV9 and TRBJ2-1; D is possibly TRBD2 (6 bases). This CDR3 region has 16 residues. The germline V gene has CDR1 SGDLS and CDR2 YYNGEE. The ends were cut back, 3 bases at V and 3 bases at J, with 16 bases in the middle. This chain's CDR3 is CASSGPKGTDYNEQFF. The CDR3 DNA follows: TGTGCCAGCAGCGGCCCCAAGGGGACTGACTACAATGAGCAGTTCTTC.

The chain has TRBV5-5 and TRBJ1-5; 8 nucleotides align to TRBD1. V lost 3 bases to trimming and J lost 0 bases; unmatched junction nucleotides: 2. Germline loops: CDR1 SGHKS, CDR2 YYEKEE (reference sequence). This CDR3 contains 15 residues. As DNA, the CDR3 is TGTGCCAGCAGCTGGGGACAGGATAGCAATCAGCCCCAGCATTTT. Its protein is CASSWGQDSNQPQHF.

The genes are TRBV7-9 and TRBJ2-2; 13 bases match TRBD2. Germline values: CDR1 SEHNR, CDR2 FQNEAQ (reference sequence). The CDR3 has 15 amino acids. V dropped 5 bases and J dropped 6; count of bases not matched to a gene: 3. DNA for the CDR3: TGTGCCAGCAGCACCGGACTAGCGGGGGCCGGGGAGCTGTTTTTT. Its protein is CASSTGLAGAGELFF.

The chain's CDR3 is CASSQRGTANGNTIYF. CDR3 DNA sequence: TGCGCCAGCAGCCAGCGGGGGACAGCAAATGGAAACACCATATATTTT. The chain joins TRBV4-3 to TRBJ1-3, with 7 positions matching TRBD1. This CDR3 is 16 amino acids long. Germline values: CDR1 LGHNA, CDR2 YSLEER. The junction had 8 bases not matched to a gene; V was cut back by 3 bases and J by 3 bases.

The chain recombines TRBV7-3 with TRBJ2-5; 10 nucleotides line up with TRBD1. CDR3 length: 15 amino acids. CDR1 is SGHTA, CDR2 FQGTGA, per germline. V shed 6 bases, J shed 5 bases, and the junction held 9 bases outside the gene matches. The DNA of the CDR3 is TGTGCCAGCAGTCCAGGACAGGGGGGCTGGGAGACCCAGTACTTC. Translating it yields CASSPGQGGWETQYF.

The chain combines TRBV4-1 with TRBJ1-5, with 8 bases aligning to TRBD1. V trimming: 0 bases; J trimming: 6 bases; junction bases outside the gene matches: 4. Per the germline V gene, CDR1 is MGHRA and CDR2 is YSYEKL. CDR3 size: 15 residues. This CDR3 is CASSQEGQVSQPQHF. CDR3 in DNA: TGCGCCAGCAGCCAAGAGGGACAGGTCAGTCAGCCCCAGCATTTT.

The J gene is TRBJ1-2, the V gene TRBV30; D is perhaps TRBD1 (6 bases). V lost 2 bases to trimming and J lost 13 bases, with 17 bases between them. Germline-derived CDR1 and CDR2 are GTSNPN and SVGIG (reference sequence). There are 12 residues in the CDR3. DNA for the CDR3: TGTGCCTGGAGTCCCGGGGGCAGACAAGGCACCTTC. Translated, it gives CAWSPGGRQGTF.

The table lists this clone with a count of one. The CDR3: CASGLVKGGNTEAFF. In DNA form, the CDR3 reads TGTGCTAGTGGTTTGGTAAAAGGGGGCAACACTGAAGCTTTCTTT. The V gene is TRBV12-5, the J gene TRBJ1-1, with 7 bases lining up with TRBD1. This CDR3 region has 15 residues. V was pared by 0 bases and J by 2 bases, with 3 bases of the junction left unmatched. CDR1 LGHNT and CDR2 FRNRAP come from the germline V gene.

The chain is built from TRBV13 and TRBJ1-2; 7 nucleotides line up with TRBD1. CDR3 size: 17 residues. V shed 0 bases and J 6 bases; nucleotides not matched to a gene: 13. Germline assignment: CDR1 PRHDT and CDR2 FYEKMQ (reference sequence). DNA of the CDR3: TGTGCCAGCAGCTTAGGCCTAAAAGGGGGCAGGCCCAATGGCTACACCTTC. As protein: CASSLGLKGGRPNGYTF.

V usage is TRBV6-5 and J usage is TRBJ2-1; TRBD2 matches at 7 bases. This CDR3 has 15 amino acids. Germline-derived CDR1 and CDR2 are MNHEY and SVGAGI. V lost 0 bases, J lost 4 bases, and 3 bases stayed unmatched. The CDR3: CASSYSARGYNEQFF. CDR3 DNA: TGTGCCAGCAGTTACTCGGCGCGGGGGTACAATGAGCAGTTCTTC.

The V gene is TRBV20-1, the J gene TRBJ1-2; no reliable D call. The CDR3 extends over 9 amino acids. Germline V gene lookup returns CDR1 DFQATT and CDR2 SNEGSKA (reference sequence). V was clipped by 6 bases and J by 8 bases, with 7 bases between them. CDR3 loop: CSAGEGYTF. CDR3 bases: TGCAGTGCCGGGGAGGGCTACACCTTC.

V is TRBV3-1 (or the pseudogene TRBV3-2) and J is TRBJ2-3; 7 nucleotides agree with TRBD2. The junction had 10 bases not matched to a gene; V was cut back by 4 bases and J by 0 bases. Germline V lookup: CDR1 LGHDT, CDR2 YNNKEL (reference sequence). The CDR3 length is 17 residues. CDR3 loop: CASSPLISGLSTDTQYF. CDR3 nucleotide sequence: TGTGCCAGCAGCCCCTTAATTAGCGGGCTAAGCACAGATACGCAGTATTTT.

The J gene is TRBJ1-2, the V gene TRBV6-5; the match to TRBD1 covers 8 bases. The length of the CDR3 is 15 residues. V trimming: 7 bases; J trimming: 5 bases; junction bases outside the gene matches: 12. Germline V lookup: CDR1 MNHEY, CDR2 SVGAGI. The CDR3 loop reads CASTPDRDPLYGYTF. In DNA form, the CDR3 reads TGTGCCAGCACTCCGGACAGGGACCCCCTTTATGGCTACACCTTC.

CDR3 nucleotides: TGTGCCAGCAGTGAACCCATGTCCGGGGACGGGGGACGCACCGGGGAGCTGTTTTTT. Protein: CASSEPMSGDGGRTGELFF. V usage is TRBV2 and J usage is TRBJ2-2; D might be TRBD2 (6 bases). Germline V gene sequence: CDR1 SNHLY, CDR2 FYNNEI. Trimming shortened V by 2 bases and J by 4 bases, and 23 bases separated the two germline ends. CDR3 size: 19 residues.

V usage is TRBV9 and J usage is TRBJ1-1; D remains ambiguous. Per germline, CDR1 SGDLS and CDR2 YYNGEE. Trimming removed 6 bases from V and 1 base from J, with 13 bases in between. CDR3 length equals 14 residues. The CDR3, as DNA: TGTGCCAGCACCGAAAGGGCAGGGAACACTGAAGCTTTCTTT. Translating it yields CASTERAGNTEAFF.

To note about this clone: The identical CDR3 is also encoded by other nucleotide sequences in the sample. The V call is TRBV5-1, the J call TRBJ2-3, with D unclear. The CDR3 totals 12 residues. Germline assignment: CDR1 SGHRS and CDR2 YFSETQ. The ends were cut back, 4 bases at V and 0 bases at J, with 3 bases in the middle. The DNA for the CDR3 is TGCGCCAGCAGCCTTAGCACAGATACGCAGTATTTT. Translating it yields CASSLSTDTQYF.

Only one count was recorded for this clone. The rearrangement links TRBV7-9 to TRBJ1-2; weak D call: TRBD1 (5 bases). The CDR3 is 14 residues long. Per germline, CDR1 SEHNR and CDR2 FQNEAQ (reference sequence). V was clipped by 5 bases and J by 1 base, with 11 bases between them. Here the CDR3 reads CASSLGGVNYGYTF. In nucleotides, the CDR3 is TGTGCCAGCAGCCTCGGGGGAGTTAACTATGGCTACACCTTC. The full variable domain, in which reference TRBV7-9 and TRBJ1-2 provide the parts outside the CDR3, is DTGVSQNPRHKITKRGQNVTFRCDPISEHNRLYWYRQTLGQGPEFLTYFQNEAQLEKSRLLSDRFSAERPKGSFSTLEIQRTEQGDSAMYLCASSLGGVNYGYTFGSGTRLTVV.

The V call is TRBV7-3, the J call TRBJ2-5; 9 bases align to TRBD2. The CDR3 loop spans 15 amino acids. Germline CDR1 SGHTA, CDR2 FQGTGA. V was clipped by 5 bases and J by 5 bases; unmatched bases: 9. CDR3 coding DNA: TGTGCCAGCAGCATTATAGCGGGGGCCGGCGAGACCCAGTACTTC. Amino acids: CASSIIAGAGETQYF.

In its sample, this clone was seen once. The chain employs TRBV18 and TRBJ1-5; D possibly corresponds to TRBD1 (5 bases). This CDR3 is 14 amino acids long. Germline assignment: CDR1 KGHSH and CDR2 LQKENI. The V gene lost 2 bases and the J gene lost 7 bases, with 12 bases spanning the gap. Here the CDR3 reads CASSPRVRDQPQHF. The CDR3 DNA follows: TGTGCCAGCTCACCAAGGGTTAGGGACCAGCCCCAGCATTTT.

The chain uses TRBV5-1 and TRBJ2-7; 8 nucleotides align to TRBD1. Germline V gene sequence: CDR1 SGHRS, CDR2 YFSETQ. V lost 4 bases and J lost 2; bases outside the gene matches: 2. CDR3 length: 13 amino acids. CDR3: CASSDRGPYEQYF. The CDR3 nucleotides are TGCGCCAGCAGCGACAGGGGTCCCTACGAGCAGTACTTC.

The J gene is TRBJ1-6, the V gene TRBV4-1; D may be TRBD1 (6 bases). Germline V CDR1 and CDR2: MGHRA, YSYEKL. V gave up 2 bases and J gave up 14 bases, with 19 bases separating them. CDR3 length equals 15 residues. The DNA of the CDR3 is TGCGCCAGCAGCCAAATTCTAGGGGGGGAGGAATCCCTCCACTTT. Translating gives CASSQILGGEESLHF.

The rearrangement joins TRBV3-1 (or the pseudogene TRBV3-2) to TRBJ1-4, with D possibly matching TRBD1 (5 bases). Trimming pared 0 bases from V and 4 bases from J, leaving 18 bases between. The CDR3 has 18 amino acids. CDR1 and CDR2 (germline): LGHDT, YNNKEL (reference sequence). CDR3 bases: TGTGCCAGCAGCCAAGAATCGGGACGGCCGGGCGGTAATGAAAAACTGTTTTTT. Amino acids: CASSQESGRPGGNEKLFF.